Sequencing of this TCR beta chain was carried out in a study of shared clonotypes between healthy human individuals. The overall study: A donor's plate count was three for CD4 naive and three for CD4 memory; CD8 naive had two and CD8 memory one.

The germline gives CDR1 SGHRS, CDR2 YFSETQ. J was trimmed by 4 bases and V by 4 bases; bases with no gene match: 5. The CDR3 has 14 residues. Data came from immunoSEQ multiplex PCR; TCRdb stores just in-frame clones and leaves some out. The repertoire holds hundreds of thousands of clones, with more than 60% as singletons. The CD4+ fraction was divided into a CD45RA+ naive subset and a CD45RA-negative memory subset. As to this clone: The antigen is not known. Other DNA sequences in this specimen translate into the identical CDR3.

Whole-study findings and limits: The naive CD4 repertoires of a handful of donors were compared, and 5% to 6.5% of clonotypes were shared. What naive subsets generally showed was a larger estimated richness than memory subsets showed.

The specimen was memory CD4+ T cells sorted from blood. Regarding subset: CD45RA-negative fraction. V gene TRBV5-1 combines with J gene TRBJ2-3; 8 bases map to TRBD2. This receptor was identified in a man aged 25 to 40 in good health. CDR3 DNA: TGCGCCAGCAGCCCCGGGGGGGGACCAGATACGCAGTATTTT. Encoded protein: CASSPGGGPDTQYF. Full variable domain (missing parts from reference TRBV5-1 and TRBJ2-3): KAGVTQTPRYLIKTRGQQVTLSCSPISGHRSVSWYQQTPGQGLQFLFEYFSETQRNKGNFPGRFSGRQFSNSRSEMNVSTLELGDSALYLCASSPGGGPDTQYFGPGTRLTVL.